These 2 T cell receptor beta chains originate from one sample sequenced in a study of a mutant IDH1 vaccine in newly diagnosed glioma (dated by TCRdb to the early 2020s). The label giving this sample's time point can be read as: week 35, safety follow-up. Each vaccine dose, consisting of 300 ug of a 20-mer mutant IDH1 peptide in Montanide, was administered subcutaneously with topical imiquimod. These receptors have no known antigen. Libraries were constructed by the immunoSEQ multiplex PCR assay. The clones in this table, taken by TCRdb from immuneACCESS, are in-frame only. Not every clone is retained; where verified, under half of the shortfall comes from an unresolved V gene, and the cause of the rest is unknown. The sample includes tens of thousands of clones, with about 70% observed a single time. The ten biggest clones cover about 7.9% of the sample. The sequenced sample was PBMCs, obtained from a glioma patient whose treatment included an IDH1 peptide vaccine. The receptors were gathered from a man in his fifties or sixties with glioma.

This chain connects TRBV4-2 to TRBJ2-1, with 10 bases that match TRBD1. Germline CDR1 reads LGHNA; CDR2 reads YNFKEQ. V trimming: 4 bases; J trimming: 4 bases; junction bases outside the gene matches: 10. This CDR3 comprises 17 residues. For the CDR3, the DNA is TGTGCCAGCAGCCCGGGACAGGGGATTTCGGGTTACAATGAGCAGTTCTTC. This sequence encodes CASSPGQGISGYNEQFF.

The chain employs TRBV11-2 and TRBJ2-4, with D possibly matching TRBD1 (5 bases). The CDR3 contains 15 residues. Trimming cost V 2 bases and J 7 bases, with 15 bases left between them. CDR1 and CDR2 (germline): SGHAT, FQNNGV. This CDR3 is CASSLTLGRANIQYF. Here the CDR3 DNA reads TGTGCCAGCAGCTTAACCCTGGGCAGGGCCAACATTCAGTACTTC. Drawing the rest from reference TRBV11-2 and TRBJ2-4, the complete variable domain is EAGVAQSPRYKIIEKRQSVAFWCNPISGHATLYWYQQILGQGPKLLIQFQNNGVVDDSQLPKDRFSAERLKGVDSTLKIQPAKLEDSAVYLCASSLTLGRANIQYFGAGTRLSVL.